This T cell receptor beta chain was recovered during a study of cytomegalovirus exposure and HLA in healthy donors. Overall study results and limits: TCR beta chain V- and J-gene trimming was linked, in a later analysis, to a missense variant in DCLRE1C.

CDR1 is MNHEY and CDR2 is SVGAGI in the germline V gene. The CDR3 spans 13 residues. Trimming took 5 bases from V and 4 from J, leaving 11 bases between them. PCR primers comprised 60 Vbeta and 13 Jbeta primers. Libraries were prepared by immunoSEQ multiplex PCR; TCRdb keeps only in-frame clonotypes and omits some of them. The table includes 150,000 to 200,000 clones, around 68% detected once. Comment on this clone: Its antigen is undetermined.

The material sequenced was PBMCs. The chain combines TRBV6-5 with TRBJ1-2, with a possible D match to TRBD1 (6 bases). This TCR was recovered from a middle-aged woman in good health and CMV-seropositive. The CDR3 is CASSPTGIYGYTF. CDR3 nucleotide sequence: TGTGCCAGCAGTCCCACAGGGATCTATGGCTACACCTTC.